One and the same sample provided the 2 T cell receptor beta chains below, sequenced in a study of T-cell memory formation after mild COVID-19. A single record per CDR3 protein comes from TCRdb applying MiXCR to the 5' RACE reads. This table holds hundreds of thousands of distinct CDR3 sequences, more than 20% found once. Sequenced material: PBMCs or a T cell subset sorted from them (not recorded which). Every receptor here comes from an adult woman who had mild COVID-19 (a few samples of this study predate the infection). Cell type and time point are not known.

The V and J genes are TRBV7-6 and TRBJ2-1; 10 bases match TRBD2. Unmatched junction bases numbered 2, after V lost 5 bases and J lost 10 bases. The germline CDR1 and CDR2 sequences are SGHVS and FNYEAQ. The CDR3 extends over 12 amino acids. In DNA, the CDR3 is TGTGCCAGCAGCATACTAGCGGGGGAGCAGTTCTTC. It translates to CASSILAGEQFF.

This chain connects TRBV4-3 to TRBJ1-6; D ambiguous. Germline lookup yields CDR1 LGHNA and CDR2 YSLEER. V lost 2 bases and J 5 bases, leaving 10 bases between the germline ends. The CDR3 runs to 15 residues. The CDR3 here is CASSQQRWDNSPLHF. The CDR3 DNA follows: TGCGCCAGCAGCCAACAGCGGTGGGATAATTCACCCCTCCACTTT.